This T cell receptor beta chain emerged from a study of T cell changes during pregnancy in multiple sclerosis. Assay used: immunoSEQ multiplex PCR; TCRdb lists only in-frame clones, some missing. The top ten clones hold 0.43% of a sample with around 72,000 clones, 75% to 95% of them seen once. J was trimmed by 3 bases and V by 1 base; bases with no gene match: 12. This CDR3 is built from 17 residues. CDR1 is MDHEN and CDR2 is SYDVKM in the germline V gene. This clonotype was sampled from a female donor with multiple sclerosis, enrolled in a pregnancy study. V is TRBV28 and J is TRBJ2-7; 7 bases map to TRBD1. Sequencing was performed on CD4+ T cells from peripheral blood mononuclear cells, taken before pregnancy. The CDR3 reads CASSLSPDRVRVYEQYF. As DNA, the CDR3 is TGTGCCAGCAGTTTATCTCCTGACAGGGTGAGGGTCTACGAGCAGTACTTC.